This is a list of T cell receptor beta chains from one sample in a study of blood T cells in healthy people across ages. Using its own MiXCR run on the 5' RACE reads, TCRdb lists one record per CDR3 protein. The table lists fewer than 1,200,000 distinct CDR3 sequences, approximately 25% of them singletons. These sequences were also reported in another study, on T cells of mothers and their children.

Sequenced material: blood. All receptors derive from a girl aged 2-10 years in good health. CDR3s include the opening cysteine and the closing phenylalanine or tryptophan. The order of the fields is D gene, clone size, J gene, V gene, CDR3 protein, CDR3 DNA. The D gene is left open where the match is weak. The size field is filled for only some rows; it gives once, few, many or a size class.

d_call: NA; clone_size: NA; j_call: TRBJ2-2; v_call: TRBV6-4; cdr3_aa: CASSDLLYTGELFF; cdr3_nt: TGTGCCAGCAGTGACTTGTTGTACACCGGGGAGCTGTTTTTT
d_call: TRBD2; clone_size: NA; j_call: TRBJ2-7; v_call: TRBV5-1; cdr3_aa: CASSLAGGRAHEQYF; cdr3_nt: TGCGCCAGCAGCTTGGCCGGCGGGAGGGCCCACGAGCAGTACTTC
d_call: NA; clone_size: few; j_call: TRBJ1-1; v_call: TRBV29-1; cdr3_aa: CSVGDPTITNSLVLF; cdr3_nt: TGCAGCGTTGGGGATCCTACCATTACTAACTCACTGGTACTATTT
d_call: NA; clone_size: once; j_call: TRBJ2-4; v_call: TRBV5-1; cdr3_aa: CASSQPVQGRQNIQYF; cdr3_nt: TGCGCCAGCAGCCAACCGGTGCAGGGGAGGCAAAACATTCAGTACTTC
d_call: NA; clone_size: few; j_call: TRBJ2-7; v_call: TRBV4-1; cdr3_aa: CASSQPRGEQYF; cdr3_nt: TGCGCCAGCAGCCAGCCCAGGGGCGAGCAGTACTTC
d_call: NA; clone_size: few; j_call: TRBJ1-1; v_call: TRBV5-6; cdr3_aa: CASSFPGYTEAFF; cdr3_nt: TGTGCCAGCAGCTTTCCAGGGTACACTGAAGCTTTCTTT
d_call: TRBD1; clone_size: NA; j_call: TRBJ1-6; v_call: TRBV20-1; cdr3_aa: CSAHRQGTISYNSPLHF; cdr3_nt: TGCAGTGCCCACCGACAGGGGACAATCTCCTATAATTCACCCCTCCACTTT
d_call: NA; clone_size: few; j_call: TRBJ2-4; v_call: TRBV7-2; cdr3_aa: CASSSPGRKNIRYF; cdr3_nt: TGTGCCAGCAGCTCCCCGGGACGCAAAAACATTCGGTACTTC
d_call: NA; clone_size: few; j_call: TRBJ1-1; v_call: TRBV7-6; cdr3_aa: CASRRTVEVEAFF; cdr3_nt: TGTGCCAGCCGACGGACAGTTGAAGTTGAAGCTTTCTTT
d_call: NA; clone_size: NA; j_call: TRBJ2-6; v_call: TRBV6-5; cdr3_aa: CASSYEGRLSGANVLTF; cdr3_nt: TGTGCCAGCAGTTACGAGGGGCGACTCTCTGGGGCCAACGTCCTGACTTTC
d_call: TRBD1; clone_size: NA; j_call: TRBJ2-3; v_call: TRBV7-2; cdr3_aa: CASSQDRGLLTDTQYF; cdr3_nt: TGTGCCAGCAGCCAGGACAGGGGGCTCCTCACAGATACGCAGTATTTT
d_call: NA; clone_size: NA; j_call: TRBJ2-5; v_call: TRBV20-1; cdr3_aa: CSAPPRLETTQYF; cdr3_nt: TGCAGTGCCCCTCCGAGACTAGAAACGACCCAGTACTTC
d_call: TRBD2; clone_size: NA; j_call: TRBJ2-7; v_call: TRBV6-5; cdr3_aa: CASSYSPGSGSSYEQYF; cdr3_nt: TGTGCCAGCAGTTACTCCCCGGGCAGCGGGAGTTCCTACGAGCAGTACTTC
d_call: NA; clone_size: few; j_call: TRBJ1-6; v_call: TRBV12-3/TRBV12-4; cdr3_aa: CASSLLGAADPGDSPLHF; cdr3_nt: TGTGCCAGCAGTTTATTGGGCGCAGCTGACCCGGGGGATTCACCCCTCCACTTT
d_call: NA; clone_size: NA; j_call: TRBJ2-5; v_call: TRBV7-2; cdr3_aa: CASRGLGGETQYF; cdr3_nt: TGTGCCAGCAGGGGACTTGGAGGTGAGACCCAGTACTTC
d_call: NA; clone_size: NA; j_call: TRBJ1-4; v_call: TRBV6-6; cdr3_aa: CASTTPNEKLFF; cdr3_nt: TGTGCCAGCACCACCCCAAATGAAAAACTGTTTTTT
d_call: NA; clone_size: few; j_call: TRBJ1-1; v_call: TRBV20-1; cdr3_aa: CSARQGLEAFF; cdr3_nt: TGCAGTGCTAGACAGGGGCTAGAAGCTTTCTTT
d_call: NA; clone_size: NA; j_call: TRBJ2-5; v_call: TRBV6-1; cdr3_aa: CASSDLDGWGETQYF; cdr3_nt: TGTGCCAGCAGTGACTTAGATGGGTGGGGCGAGACCCAGTACTTC
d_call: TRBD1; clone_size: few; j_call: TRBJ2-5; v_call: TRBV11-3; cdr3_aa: CASSYRTGGYQETQYF; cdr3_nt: TGTGCCAGCAGCTACCGAACAGGGGGGTACCAAGAGACCCAGTACTTC
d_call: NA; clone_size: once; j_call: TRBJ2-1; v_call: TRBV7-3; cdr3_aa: CASRVEGAGGNNEQFF; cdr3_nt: TGTGCCAGCAGGGTAGAGGGGGCGGGAGGTAATAATGAGCAGTTCTTC
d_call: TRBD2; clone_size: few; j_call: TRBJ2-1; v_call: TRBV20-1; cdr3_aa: CSARDSGGAKDEQFF; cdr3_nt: TGCAGTGCTAGGGATAGCGGGGGGGCCAAGGATGAGCAGTTCTTC
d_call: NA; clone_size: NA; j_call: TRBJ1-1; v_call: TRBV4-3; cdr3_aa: CASSQDGDGGTEAFF; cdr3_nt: TGCGCCAGCAGCCAAGATGGAGACGGGGGCACTGAAGCTTTCTTT
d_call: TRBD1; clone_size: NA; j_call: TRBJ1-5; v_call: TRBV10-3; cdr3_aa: CAISERGGDQPQHF; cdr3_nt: TGTGCCATCAGTGAGAGAGGGGGCGATCAGCCCCAGCATTTT
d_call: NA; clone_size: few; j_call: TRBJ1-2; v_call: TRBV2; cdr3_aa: CASNPGGWGYTF; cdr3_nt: TGTGCCAGCAATCCGGGGGGTTGGGGCTACACCTTC
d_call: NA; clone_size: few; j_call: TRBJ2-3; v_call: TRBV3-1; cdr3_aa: CASSPRAVTDTQYF; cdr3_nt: TGTGCCAGCAGCCCGAGAGCGGTAACAGATACGCAGTATTTT
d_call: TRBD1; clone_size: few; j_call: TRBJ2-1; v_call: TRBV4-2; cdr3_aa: CASSQKTGTVYNEQFF; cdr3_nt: TGTGCCAGCAGCCAAAAAACCGGGACAGTGTACAATGAGCAGTTCTTC
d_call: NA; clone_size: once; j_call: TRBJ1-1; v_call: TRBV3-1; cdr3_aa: CASSLTAFLMNTEAFF; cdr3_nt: TGTGCCAGCAGCCTCACGGCTTTCCTCATGAACACTGAAGCTTTCTTT
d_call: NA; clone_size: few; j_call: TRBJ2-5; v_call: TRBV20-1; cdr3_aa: CSASKGGETQYF; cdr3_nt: TGCAGTGCTAGTAAAGGCGGGGAGACCCAGTACTTC
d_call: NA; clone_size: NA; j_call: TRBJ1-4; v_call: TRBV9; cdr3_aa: CASAGAFNEKLFF; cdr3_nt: TGTGCCAGCGCCGGCGCCTTTAATGAAAAACTGTTTTTT
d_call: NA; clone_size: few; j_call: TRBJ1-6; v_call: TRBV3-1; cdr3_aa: CASSQVSGSPLHF; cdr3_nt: TGTGCCAGTAGCCAAGTATCGGGTTCACCCCTCCACTTT
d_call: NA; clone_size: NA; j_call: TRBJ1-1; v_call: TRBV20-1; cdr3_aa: CSAAPRGGNTEAFF; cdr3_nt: TGCAGTGCTGCCCCACGAGGGGGGAACACTGAAGCTTTCTTT
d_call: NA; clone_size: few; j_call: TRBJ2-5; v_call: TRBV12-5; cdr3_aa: CASGPWTGETQYF; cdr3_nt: TGTGCTAGTGGTCCCTGGACCGGGGAGACCCAGTACTTC